This section outlines one T cell receptor beta chain sequence together with its context. There are many counts of this clonotype. It has no known antigen specificity. No base quality information exists; no much larger clone differs at one position. The data originate from a study of CD8 T cells in ankylosing spondylitis (TCRdb year 2017). Study-wide context: The study profiled T cell receptor beta repertoires in healthy donors and ankylosing spondylitis patients to find disease-linked TCR variants. Peripheral blood was sampled, and synovial fluid was also collected from ankylosing spondylitis patients. The whole study cohort included 108 healthy donors and 25 ankylosing spondylitis patients. Results and caveats for the whole study, not just this receptor: The disease-linked clones had a CD8+ phenotype and were found at relatively low frequencies in peripheral blood. A TCR beta motif made up of about eight highly homologous amino acid variants appeared to be characteristic of blood from ankylosing spondylitis patients. Some of the motif variants had been reported before in the synovial fluid and blood of reactive arthritis patients, a finding that suggests common disease-initiation mechanisms. According to the report, matched synovial fluid samples from ankylosing spondylitis patients were significantly enriched for the disease-linked clones.

The listed sequencing device is Illumina HiSeq 2500. Quantitative 5'-RACE with molecular barcodes was the method used to prepare the TCR beta libraries. In the paper's pipeline: To identify disease-linked TCR variants, a new computational method was used, one built on a probabilistic model of VDJ rearrangement. TCRdb reprocessed the public reads (quality trimming at Q25 with fastp, clone calling with MiXCR) and kept in-frame beta chains. Entries are consolidated by CDR3 protein sequence, retaining the most common genes and DNA. TCRdb assigned the V and J calls; the authors' analysis was not used. The sample table records 200,000 or so distinct CDR3 sequences; about a quarter of these occur just once. The ten largest account for approximately 6.6% of the sample. The CDR3 numbers 15 residues from cysteine through phenylalanine. CDR3 DNA is the only sequence kept; it has 45 bases, read in frame from the first base. V and J are trimmed by 5 bases and 4 bases, and the gene matches miss 10 bases of the junction.

The source material was blood, either unsorted or a sorted T cell fraction (not recorded which). This receptor was obtained from a male donor with ankylosing spondylitis or in good health (not recorded which). Recombination connected TRBV12-3 or TRBV12-4 to TRBJ2-5; 7 middle bases align to TRBD1. Here the CDR3 is given as CASSPRGGDGETQYF. In nucleotides, the sequence is TGTGCCAGCAGTCCGAGAGGGGGCGACGGAGAGACCCAGTACTTC.